Shown below are 25 T cell receptor beta chains from a single sample sequenced in a study of cytotoxic CD8 clonotypes in ibrutinib-treated CLL. TCRdb keeps only in-frame clones here, not all; method: immunoSEQ multiplex PCR. This table holds about 140,000 clones, 77% found once. The sample consisted of PBMCs, taken after 12 months of ibrutinib treatment. The receptors shown here come from a human donor with chronic lymphocytic leukemia.

This clone was observed a single time. The chain couples TRBV5-6 to TRBJ1-6, with D maybe TRBD1 (5 bases). In germline, CDR1 is SGHDT, CDR2 YYEEEE. The ends were cut back, 3 bases at V and 8 bases at J, with 15 bases in the middle. The length of the CDR3 is 15 residues. In DNA form, the CDR3 reads TGTGCCAGCAGCTCCACGCTTCCAGGGTATTCACCCCTCCACTTT. Translation: CASSSTLPGYSPLHF.

This clone was counted a single time. The junction differs from germline at one of its ends, possibly a read error. This sequence joins TRBV6-1 and TRBJ2-7; possible D gene TRBD2, 6 bases. The CDR3 spans 10 residues. The germline V gene has CDR1 MNHNS and CDR2 SASEGT. CDR3 sequence (DNA): TGTGCCAGCCTCCAGCGGGCGTGGCACTTC. It yields the protein CASLQRAWHF.

V and J are TRBV7-2 and TRBJ1-4; a possible D gene is TRBD1 (6 bases). V was cut by 4 bases and J by 7 bases, with 19 bases left in between. The CDR3 has 16 residues. CDR1 SGHTA and CDR2 FQGNSA come from the germline V gene. This CDR3 reads CASSSNRVGMGEKLFF. The CDR3 nucleotides read TGTGCCAGCAGCTCGAACAGGGTTGGAATGGGTGAAAAACTGTTTTTT.

The chain combines TRBV28 with TRBJ2-7, with no clear D. V was clipped by 3 bases and J by 2 bases, with 17 bases between them. The CDR3 runs 16 residues. The germline V gene has CDR1 MDHEN and CDR2 SYDVKM. The CDR3: CASSLVRVEGAYEQYF. CDR3 DNA: TGTGCCAGCAGTTTGGTTAGGGTGGAAGGTGCCTACGAGCAGTACTTC. The full variable domain, in which reference TRBV28 and TRBJ2-7 provide the parts outside the CDR3, is DVKVTQSSRYLVKRTGEKVFLECVQDMDHENMFWYRQDPGLGLRLIYFSYDVKMKEKGDIPEGYSVSREKKERFSLILESASTNQTSMYLCASSLVRVEGAYEQYFGPGTRLTVT.

CDR3 DNA sequence: TGTGCCAGTAGTAGCTCCTATAATTCACCCCTCCACTTT. Translating gives CASSSSYNSPLHF. The genes are TRBV19 and TRBJ1-6; no definite D call. Trimming left V 4 bases short and J 0 bases short, with 1 base between. The germline V gene encodes CDR1 LNHDA and CDR2 SQIVND (reference sequence). The CDR3 is 13 amino acids.

The chain recombines TRBV28 with TRBJ1-6; 7 positions match TRBD1. Germline V gene lookup returns CDR1 MDHEN and CDR2 SYDVKM. The CDR3 length is 17 residues. Trimming removed 6 bases from V and 1 base from J; junction bases left unmatched: 9. CDR3 loop: CASSSHRGRSYNSPLHF. CDR3 DNA: TGTGCCAGCAGCTCACACAGGGGAAGGTCCTATAATTCACCCCTCCACTTT. The entire variable domain, with the rest obtained from reference TRBV28 and TRBJ1-6, is as follows: DVKVTQSSRYLVKRTGEKVFLECVQDMDHENMFWYRQDPGLGLRLIYFSYDVKMKEKGDIPEGYSVSREKKERFSLILESASTNQTSMYLCASSSHRGRSYNSPLHFGNGTRLTVT.

The chain employs TRBV4-3 and TRBJ2-5, with TRBD2 identical over 14 bases. Germline V gene sequence: CDR1 LGHNA, CDR2 YSLEER. Trimming took 4 bases from V and 1 from J; bases not matched to a gene: 14. The CDR3 runs 20 residues. The CDR3 here is CASSLRRPGTSGSPQETQYF. For the CDR3, the DNA is TGCGCCAGCAGCCTAAGACGGCCCGGGACTAGCGGGAGCCCCCAAGAGACCCAGTACTTC.

The chain carries TRBV11-3 and TRBJ2-1; 8 bases fit TRBD2. The CDR3 loop spans 14 amino acids. J was trimmed by 4 bases and V by 5 bases; bases with no gene match: 4. CDR1 SGHNT and CDR2 YENEEA come from the germline V gene. The CDR3 region is CASSMTSAYNEQFF. CDR3 in DNA: TGTGCCAGCAGCATGACTAGCGCGTACAATGAGCAGTTCTTC.

The chain recombines TRBV30 with TRBJ1-2; TRBD1 might be the D (6 bases). The ends were cut back, 0 bases at V and 5 bases at J, with 16 bases in the middle. CDR3 size: 15 residues. CDR1 GTSNPN and CDR2 SVGIG come from the germline V gene (reference sequence). In DNA form, the CDR3 reads TGTGCCTGGAGTGTGGCGGGGGGCGCGGTTTATGGCTACACCTTC. Protein product: CAWSVAGGAVYGYTF.

A note on this clone: Other DNA sequences in this sample translate to the same CDR3. The chain employs TRBV7-3 and TRBJ2-3; 10 bases match TRBD1. The ends lost 3 bases at V and 6 bases at J; junction bases unmatched: 3. The CDR3 runs to 14 residues. Germline V gene data show CDR1 as SGHTA and CDR2 as FQGTGA. CDR3 in DNA: TGTGCCAGCAGCTTGGGACAGGGGACGGATACGCAGTATTTT. Amino acid sequence: CASSLGQGTDTQYF.

Concerning this clone itself: This specimen includes other DNA sequences encoding the same CDR3. This chain links TRBV5-1 with TRBJ2-3; no clear D gene. V lost 3 bases, J lost 0 bases, and 11 bases lay in between. The CDR3 has 15 residues. Per the germline V gene, CDR1 is SGHRS and CDR2 is YFSETQ. The CDR3 here is CASSSDGTSTDTQYF. The DNA of the CDR3 is TGCGCCAGCAGCTCGGACGGTACTAGCACAGATACGCAGTATTTT.

This chain uses TRBV6-5 with TRBJ2-3, with 10 bases lining up with TRBD2. The CDR3 totals 14 residues. The trim removed 6 bases at V and 3 bases at J, leaving 3 bases unmatched. CDR1 and CDR2 (germline): MNHEY, SVGAGI. The CDR3 region is CASRAGGLTDTQYF. The CDR3 DNA reads as TGTGCCAGCAGAGCGGGAGGGCTAACAGATACGCAGTATTTT.

The gene calls are TRBV27 and TRBJ1-2; TRBD1 might be the D (5 bases). CDR1 MNHEY and CDR2 SMNVEV come from the germline V gene (reference sequence). The CDR3 covers 17 residues. The germline V and J ends were trimmed by 6 bases and 4 bases, with 24 bases remaining between them. The CDR3 is CASSPSVRVAISYGYTF. The CDR3 region has the DNA TGTGCCAGCAGCCCCTCCGTCAGGGTTGCCATCTCCTATGGCTACACCTTC.

In its sample, this clone was seen many times. The chain links TRBV5-1 to TRBJ2-7, with D hard to call. CDR3 length: 14 amino acids. Germline V gene sequence: CDR1 SGHRS, CDR2 YFSETQ. Trimming shortened V by 7 bases and J by 2 bases, and 16 bases separated the two germline ends. The CDR3 spells CASALDVAAYEQYF. Here the CDR3 DNA reads TGCGCCAGCGCCTTGGACGTAGCCGCCTACGAGCAGTACTTC.

This chain connects TRBV29-1 to TRBJ2-7; 8 bases align to TRBD2. V lost 6 bases to trimming and J lost 2 bases; unmatched junction nucleotides: 9. Germline assignment: CDR1 SQVTM and CDR2 ANQGSEA. The CDR3 is 14 amino acids. Here the CDR3 reads CSVSGGRFTYEQYF. CDR3 nucleotides: TGCAGCGTCTCCGGCGGGAGGTTCACCTACGAGCAGTACTTC.

The V gene is TRBV18, the J gene TRBJ1-5; maybe TRBD1 (6 bases). Germline V gene data show CDR1 as KGHSH and CDR2 as LQKENI. V shed 5 bases and J shed 2 bases, with 19 bases lying between them. The CDR3 extends over 17 amino acids. The chain's CDR3 is CASSSSGGGLGNQPQHF. CDR3 DNA: TGTGCCAGCTCATCGAGTGGGGGCGGCCTGGGCAATCAGCCCCAGCATTTT.

V and J are TRBV4-3 and TRBJ2-1; 7 bases fit TRBD2. With 4 bases clipped from V and 10 bases from J, the junction kept 4 bases outside the gene matches. CDR3 length: 12 residues. The germline V gene has CDR1 LGHNA and CDR2 YSLEER. The CDR3, as DNA: TGCGCCAGCAGCCTCGTCGGGGGGGAGCAGTTCTTC. Encoded protein: CASSLVGGEQFF.

The table lists this clone with a count of one. This chain links TRBV19 with TRBJ2-7, with unresolved D. The V and J ends lost 4 bases and 3 bases respectively, with 19 bases between them. Germline V gene data show CDR1 as LNHDA and CDR2 as SQIVND (reference sequence). The CDR3 covers 16 residues. The chain's CDR3 is CASSTSVPVTRYEQYF. DNA of the CDR3: TGTGCCAGTAGTACATCGGTGCCAGTAACCCGCTACGAGCAGTACTTC.

V usage is TRBV11-2 and J usage is TRBJ2-5, with D uncertain. This CDR3 contains 12 residues. Trimming pared 0 bases from V and 7 bases from J, leaving 6 bases between. CDR1 is SGHAT and CDR2 is FQNNGV in the germline V gene. The chain's CDR3 is CASSLDRMTQYF. DNA of the CDR3: TGTGCCAGCAGCTTAGATCGTATGACCCAGTACTTC. Together with reference TRBV11-2 and TRBJ2-5, the CDR3 gives the full variable domain: EAGVAQSPRYKIIEKRQSVAFWCNPISGHATLYWYQQILGQGPKLLIQFQNNGVVDDSQLPKDRFSAERLKGVDSTLKIQPAKLEDSAVYLCASSLDRMTQYFGPGTRLLVL.

This chain links TRBV5-6 with TRBJ2-7, with D perhaps matching TRBD1 (6 bases). This CDR3 spans 14 amino acids. Deletions cut 4 bases from V and 2 bases from J, with 13 bases between. Germline V CDR1 and CDR2: SGHDT, YYEEEE. The CDR3 region has the DNA TGTGCCAGCAGCCAAAAACAGGGTACCTACGAGCAGTACTTC. Its translation is CASSQKQGTYEQYF.

This sequence joins TRBV29-1 and TRBJ2-3; D ambiguous. The germline CDR1 and CDR2 sequences are SQVTM and ANQGSEA. V lost 7 bases and J lost 2, with 13 bases in between. This CDR3 has 13 amino acids. CDR3 residues: CSALRNPTDTQYF. The DNA of the CDR3 is TGCAGCGCCCTCAGGAATCCCACAGATACGCAGTATTTT.

This chain uses TRBV25-1 with TRBJ2-3; D not certain. Per the germline V gene, CDR1 is MGHDK and CDR2 is SYGVNS. This CDR3 comprises 15 residues. V lost 4 bases, J lost 1 base, and 12 bases lay in between. CDR3: CASSVRRIGTDTQYF. In DNA, the CDR3 is TGTGCCAGCAGTGTGAGGAGAATAGGCACAGATACGCAGTATTTT.

The chain employs TRBV5-4 and TRBJ2-7, with unresolved D. This CDR3 comprises 13 residues. Germline V lookup: CDR1 SGHNT, CDR2 YYREEE (reference sequence). V was cut by 0 bases and J by 4 bases, with 8 bases left in between. Written as DNA, the CDR3 is TGTGCCAGCAGCTTGGATGGGGAATACGAGCAGTACTTC. Its protein is CASSLDGEYEQYF. Full variable domain (rest looked up from reference TRBV5-4 and TRBJ2-7): ETGVTQSPTHLIKTRGQQVTLRCSSQSGHNTVSWYQQALGQGPQFIFQYYREEENGRGNFPPRFSGLQFPNYSSELNVNALELDDSALYLCASSLDGEYEQYFGPGTRLTVT.

The chain uses TRBV7-9 and TRBJ1-2; D uncertain. The V and J ends lost 3 bases and 1 base respectively, with 9 bases between them. Germline lookup yields CDR1 SEHNR and CDR2 FQNEAQ (reference sequence). The CDR3 has 14 residues. CDR3 loop: CASSFSDGNYGYTF. The CDR3 bases are TGTGCCAGCAGCTTCTCGGACGGTAACTATGGCTACACCTTC. The whole variable domain, filled in from reference TRBV7-9 and TRBJ1-2, reads DTGVSQNPRHKITKRGQNVTFRCDPISEHNRLYWYRQTLGQGPEFLTYFQNEAQLEKSRLLSDRFSAERPKGSFSTLEIQRTEQGDSAMYLCASSFSDGNYGYTFGSGTRLTVV.

The table lists this clone with a count of one. The chain employs TRBV15 and TRBJ1-1; no clear D gene. This CDR3 comprises 12 residues. Germline V gene lookup returns CDR1 LNHNV and CDR2 YYDKDF (reference sequence). The V and J ends lost 8 bases and 3 bases respectively, with 10 bases between them. This CDR3 is CATGVSDTEAFF. The CDR3 region has the DNA TGTGCCACCGGGGTATCGGACACTGAAGCTTTCTTT. Full variable domain (rest looked up from reference TRBV15 and TRBJ1-1): DAMVIQNPRYQVTQFGKPVTLSCSQTLNHNVMYWYQQKSSQAPKLLFHYYDKDFNNEADTPDNFQSRRPNTSFCFLDIRSPGLGDTAMYLCATGVSDTEAFFGQGTRLTVV.